This is a list of T cell receptor beta chains from one sample in a study of beta chain features in type 1 diabetes. TCRdb's copy holds only in-frame clones and misses some; the assay was immunoSEQ multiplex PCR. Of hundreds of thousands of clones listed, around 65% are singletons. Sample: naive CD4+ T cells from blood. The source of these receptors is a man in his thirties or forties in good health. Both conserved end residues are trimmed from each CDR3.

length | V | CDR3
14 | TRBV29-1 | SVEIPPPSGGNEQF
12 | TRBV29-1 | SVEKLGTYNEQF
12 | TRBV29-1 | SVRASGGYNEQF
12 | TRBV29-1 | SVAHSASYNEQF
13 | TRBV27 | ASRPRGAVYNEQF
11 | TRBV29-1 | SAERRLNTEAF
9 | TRBV2 | ASSWGNEQF
13 | TRBV9 | ASSADPRTDSPLH
12 | TRBV7-2 | ASSLGLDGYEQY
10 | TRBV29-1 | SAGGEVDIQY
13 | TRBV9 | ASSVAGQMNTEAF
11 | TRBV30 | AYQGVAKNIQY
11 | TRBV5-1 | ASSLTIIGEAF
9 | TRBV10-2 | ASSDLETQY
15 | TRBV29-1 | SDTPLHSFFREDEQF
12 | TRBV6-6 | ASSYSGTHETQY
11 | TRBV29-1 | SVAGRVQETQY
12 | TRBV7-2 | ASSSERAGNEQY
12 | TRBV7-9 | ASSLGIGTDTQY
13 | TRBV11-2 | ASSLGAALGYEQY
10 | TRBV29-1 | SVEQGAGEAF
11 | TRBV29-1 | SVEGRANTEAF
12 | TRBV25-1 | AFRRSGGTYEQY
11 | TRBV6-1 | AIRLGARDEQF
11 | TRBV25-1 | ASSDGGVDTQY
9 | TRBV20-1 | SAPGTYEQY
12 | TRBV9 | ASSEGLSYNEQF
15 | TRBV7-6 | ASSFRTSGSSYNEQF
12 | TRBV9 | ASSPTSGIDTQY
12 | TRBV11-3 | ASSLGGGTDTQY
12 | TRBV4-3 | ASSAQEVAQEQF
11 | TRBV7-2 | ASSSQENQPQH
9 | TRBV30 | AWSVGTEAF
12 | TRBV7-2 | ASSLAASTDTQY
12 | TRBV2 | ASSQGAGANVLT
12 | TRBV5-4 | ASSRAGPQETQY
10 | TRBV30 | AWSVIRGEQY
13 | TRBV9 | ASSMGQGALETQY
11 | TRBV5-1 | ASSLQDTDTQY
13 | TRBV13 | ASSPGTGTNEKLF
15 | TRBV4-3 | ASSQDQVGSTYNEQF
13 | TRBV9 | ASSVSAGASYEQY
12 | TRBV15 | ATTYGWGFGELF
12 | TRBV4-3 | ASSQEGTYNEQF
13 | TRBV7-9 | ASSSVTGLQETQY
14 | TRBV5-6 | ASSSLNRQGTYEQY